This T cell receptor beta chain emerged from a study of blood T cell repertoires in COVID-19. About the research overall: From T cells, B-cell-depleted T cells, or PBMCs came the material, which was cDNA or gDNA.

In the authors' methods: Amplification of reference gene primers provided the estimated nucleated cell counts. The assay was immunoSEQ multiplex PCR, and TCRdb's table has in-frame clones only and misses some. The DNA was the basis for D and trimming; V, J and clone size are from that table. The data hold about 70,000 clones, with about 86% observed a single time. The CDR3 sequence is 15 residues long. V lost 10 bases and J lost 6; bases outside the gene matches: 8. CDR1 is ENHRY, CDR2 SYGVKD, per germline. The clonotype comes from a man in his 70s with active COVID-19. The gene calls are TRBV10-3 and TRBJ2-4; 14 positions agree with TRBD2. Source material: peripheral blood. CDR3 residues: CATGTSGSRGNIQYF. The DNA for the CDR3 is TGTGCCACAGGGACTAGCGGGAGTAGGGGAAACATTCAGTACTTC.